This section outlines one T cell receptor beta chain sequence together with its context. Its antigen is currently unknown. The sample originates from a study of cytomegalovirus exposure and HLA in healthy donors. Overall study results and limits: CMV serostatus was the only immune exposure information that was available.

The PCR used 60 Vbeta and 13 Jbeta primers. Measured with immunoSEQ multiplex PCR; TCRdb has only the in-frame clones, and not every one. The table lists about 130,000 clones, around 74% of them singletons, with over 5% in the top ten. Germline CDR1 is MNHNY and CDR2 is SVGAGI (reference sequence). The CDR3 contains 15 residues. Trimming pared 5 bases from V and 4 bases from J, leaving 15 bases between. J is TRBJ2-1 and V is TRBV6-6; tentatively, D is TRBD1 (6 bases). The receptor's source is a middle-aged man in good health and CMV-seropositive. Input material: PBMCs. The DNA of the CDR3 is TGTGCCAGCAGTGACCTCCAGGGGCCGTACAATGAGCAGTTCTTC. This codes for CASSDLQGPYNEQFF.